This note documents a single TCR beta chain sequence. TCRdb's copy holds only in-frame clones and misses some; the assay was immunoSEQ multiplex PCR. The sample consists of about 210,000 clones, over 75% of them appearing once. This sample is part of a study of blood T cell repertoires in COVID-19. V dropped 0 bases and J dropped 2; count of bases not matched to a gene: 4. The length of the CDR3 is 16 residues. The germline CDR1 and CDR2 sequences are MGHRA and YSYEKL. Sequenced sample: PBMCs or T cells enriched from blood (not recorded which). The clonotype was recovered from a man under 40 in a cohort exposed to, infected with or recovered from COVID-19 (not recorded which). This chain connects TRBV4-1 to TRBJ2-5, with 9 bases that match TRBD2. CDR3 amino acids: CASSQESSGEQETQYF. CDR3 in DNA: TGCGCCAGCAGCCAAGAATCTAGCGGGGAACAAGAGACCCAGTACTTC.